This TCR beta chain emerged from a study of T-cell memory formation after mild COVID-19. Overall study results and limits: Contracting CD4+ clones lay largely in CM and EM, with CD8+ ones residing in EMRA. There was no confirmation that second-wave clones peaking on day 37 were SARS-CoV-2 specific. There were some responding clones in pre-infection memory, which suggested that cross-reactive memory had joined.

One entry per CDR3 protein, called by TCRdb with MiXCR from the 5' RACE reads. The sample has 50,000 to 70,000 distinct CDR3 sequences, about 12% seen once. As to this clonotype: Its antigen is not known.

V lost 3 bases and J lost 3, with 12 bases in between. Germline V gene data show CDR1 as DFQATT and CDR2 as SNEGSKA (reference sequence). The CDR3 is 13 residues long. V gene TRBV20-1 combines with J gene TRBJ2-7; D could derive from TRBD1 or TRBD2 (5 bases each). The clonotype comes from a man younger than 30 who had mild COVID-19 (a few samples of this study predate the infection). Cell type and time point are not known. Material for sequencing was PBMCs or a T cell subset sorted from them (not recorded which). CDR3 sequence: CSASSGALYEQYF. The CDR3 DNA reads TGCAGTGCTAGTTCCGGGGCCCTCTACGAGCAGTACTTC.